This TCR beta chain originates from a study of T cells after yellow fever vaccination. Between the trimmed V and J ends, which lost 4 bases and 2 bases, there was a span of 15 bases. Germline-derived CDR1 and CDR2 are SGHRS and YFSETQ. This CDR3 contains 15 residues. The table lists this clonotype with a few counts. TCRdb recomputed calls from the 5' RACE reads with MiXCR, one row per CDR3 protein. The data contain nearly 350,000 distinct CDR3 sequences, 7% to 9% of them singletons. The rearrangement uses TRBV5-1 and TRBJ2-5; perhaps TRBD1 as D (6 bases). The sequence was obtained from a young man who received the YFV17D yellow fever vaccine. The sample was PBMCs, taken around 45 days after the first yellow fever vaccination. The CDR3 nucleotides are TGCGCCAGCAGCCCGATGGGGGCTAGGCAAGAGACCCAGTACTTC. Its translation: CASSPMGARQETQYF.